These 20 T cell receptor beta chains share one sample of origin, sequenced in a study of T cell responses to AZD1222 COVID-19 vaccine. Measured with immunoSEQ multiplex PCR; TCRdb has only the in-frame clones, and not every one. The data hold roughly 80,000 clones, with 85% to 90% observed a single time. This specimen consisted of peripheral blood, obtained on day 0 of AZD1222 vaccination. Every receptor here comes from an adult in good health.

This chain links TRBV28 with TRBJ1-4, with 11 bases lining up with TRBD1. The germline CDR1 and CDR2 sequences are MDHEN and SYDVKM. This CDR3 is built from 16 residues. The V gene end was trimmed by 5 bases and the J gene end by 8 bases; junction bases not matched to a gene: 10. CDR3 DNA sequence: TGTGCCAGCAGTGTTCCGGGACAGGGGGTTGGGGAAAAACTGTTTTTT. Residues: CASSVPGQGVGEKLFF.

The chain recombines TRBV19 with TRBJ1-5; D uncertain. Germline V lookup: CDR1 LNHDA, CDR2 SQIVND (reference sequence). The CDR3 length is 13 residues. Trimming removed 5 bases from V and 6 bases from J, with 11 bases in between. For the CDR3, the DNA is TGTGCCAGTAGTTACCAGAGCCGTCAGCCCCAGCATTTT. It is translated as CASSYQSRQPQHF.

The chain links TRBV7-2 to TRBJ1-3, with no clear D. There are 14 residues in the CDR3. CDR1 and CDR2 from the germline V gene are SGHTA and FQGNSA. The V and J ends lost 4 bases and 0 bases respectively, with 7 bases between them. The CDR3 DNA follows: TGTGCCAGCAGCTCGGCCATCTCTGGAAACACCATATATTTT. Its translation: CASSSAISGNTIYF.

The chain carries TRBV9 and TRBJ2-2, with D possibly TRBD2 on 6 matching bases. The CDR3 is made up of 14 amino acids. V lost 5 bases and J 4 bases, leaving 12 bases between the germline ends. CDR1 and CDR2 from the germline V gene are SGDLS and YYNGEE. CDR3 amino acids: CASSVSGVTGELFF. The CDR3 DNA reads as TGTGCCAGCAGTGTGTCGGGGGTCACCGGGGAGCTGTTTTTT.

This clone was recorded only once. The chain couples TRBV6-5 to TRBJ2-1; 9 nucleotides line up with TRBD1. V lost 7 bases, J lost 8 bases, and 9 bases stayed unmatched. The CDR3 covers 14 residues. Germline V lookup: CDR1 MNHEY, CDR2 SVGAGI. The CDR3 reads CASKRDRALDEQFF. CDR3 nucleotides: TGTGCCAGCAAGAGGGACAGGGCGTTAGATGAGCAGTTCTTC.

CDR3 residues: CASRFLTMNTEAFF. CDR3 sequence (DNA): TGTGCCAGCAGGTTCCTGACTATGAACACTGAAGCTTTCTTT. V usage is TRBV5-5 and J usage is TRBJ1-1; D is ambiguous. The CDR3 totals 14 residues. Trimming removed 5 bases at V and 0 bases at J, with 11 bases between. Germline V gene lookup returns CDR1 SGHKS and CDR2 YYEKEE (reference sequence).

The chain has TRBV19 and TRBJ2-1; perhaps TRBD2 as D (6 bases). V was clipped by 6 bases and J by 3 bases, with 15 bases between them. Germline V gene data show CDR1 as LNHDA and CDR2 as SQIVND (reference sequence). The CDR3 totals 15 residues. The CDR3 loop is CASSFPGLNYNEQFF. The CDR3 DNA follows: TGTGCCAGTAGCTTCCCGGGACTGAACTACAATGAGCAGTTCTTC.

The chain employs TRBV7-2 and TRBJ2-7; perhaps TRBD2 as D (6 bases). V was clipped by 6 bases and J by 5 bases, with 17 bases between them. CDR1 and CDR2 (germline): SGHTA, FQGNSA. The CDR3 covers 14 residues. CDR3 nucleotides: TGTGCCAGCAGACGAGTGCTGGGGGGAGACGAGCAGTACTTC. It specifies CASRRVLGGDEQYF.

The chain couples TRBV5-8 to TRBJ2-5; D may be TRBD1 (5 bases). With 4 bases removed from V and 6 bases from J, the gap between germline ends came to 10 bases. The CDR3 contains 12 residues. The germline gives CDR1 SGHTS, CDR2 YDEGEE. The CDR3 region is CASSARVQTQYF. The CDR3 coding sequence is TGTGCCAGCAGCGCCAGGGTACAGACCCAGTACTTC.

This clone was recorded once. V is TRBV30 and J is TRBJ1-1; D ambiguous. Germline-derived CDR1 and CDR2 are GTSNPN and SVGIG (reference sequence). V was clipped by 2 bases and J by 3 bases, with 7 bases between them. CDR3 length: 12 amino acids. The CDR3 loop reads CAWSTGDTEAFF. The CDR3, as DNA: TGTGCCTGGAGTACCGGTGACACTGAAGCTTTCTTT.

The chain carries TRBV27 and TRBJ2-3, with D tentatively TRBD2 (5 bases). The CDR3 runs to 14 residues. Germline-derived CDR1 and CDR2 are MNHEY and SMNVEV (reference sequence). Between the trimmed V and J ends, which lost 4 bases and 2 bases, there was a span of 10 bases. In DNA form, the CDR3 reads TGTGCCAGCAGTTGGTTACGGGACACAGATACGCAGTATTTT. It codes for CASSWLRDTDTQYF.

This sequence joins TRBV7-2 and TRBJ2-2; D is unclear. Germline V gene sequence: CDR1 SGHTA, CDR2 FQGNSA. The CDR3 extends over 15 amino acids. V was trimmed by 0 bases and J by 8 bases, leaving 13 bases between them. For the CDR3, the DNA is TGTGCCAGCAGCTTAGCGGGCAGCCTGGAGGGGGAGCTGTTTTTT. It specifies CASSLAGSLEGELFF. Together with reference TRBV7-2 and TRBJ2-2, the CDR3 gives the full variable domain: GAGVSQSPSNKVTEKGKDVELRCDPISGHTALYWYRQSLGQGLEFLIYFQGNSAPDKSGLPSDRFSAERTGGSVSTLTIQRTQQEDSAVYLCASSLAGSLEGELFFGEGSRLTVL.

In regard to this clone: A much larger clone differs by one base, so this may be a read error. The same CDR3 can be traced to other DNA sequences in this sample. The chain combines TRBV5-6 with TRBJ2-2; D ambiguous. V dropped 4 bases and J dropped 1 base, with 5 bases sitting between them. CDR1 is SGHDT and CDR2 is YYEEEE in the germline V gene. The CDR3 totals 13 residues. The DNA of the CDR3 is TGTGCCAGCAGCCTACAGAACACCGGGGAGCTGTTTTTT. It encodes CASSLQNTGELFF.

This chain joins TRBV19 and TRBJ2-7, with D possibly called TRBD1 or TRBD2 (5 bases each). Looked up from germline, CDR1 is LNHDA and CDR2 is SQIVND (reference sequence). Trimming removed 5 bases from V and 0 bases from J, with 11 bases in between. CDR3 length: 14 amino acids. CDR3 region: CASSPWGSSYEQYF. The CDR3, as DNA: TGTGCCAGTAGTCCCTGGGGGAGCTCCTACGAGCAGTACTTC.

The genes are TRBV19 and TRBJ2-2; D is unclear. The CDR3 has 16 amino acids. Germline CDR1 reads LNHDA; CDR2 reads SQIVND (reference sequence). The V and J ends lost 2 bases and 1 base respectively, with 11 bases between them. In nucleotides, the CDR3 is TGTGCCAGTAGTATACCCACAGCTAGGAACACCGGGGAGCTGTTTTTT. It yields the protein CASSIPTARNTGELFF.

In its sample, this clone was seen a few times. The chain has TRBV7-9 and TRBJ2-7; tentative D call: TRBD1 (6 bases). This CDR3 contains 15 residues. Germline lookup yields CDR1 SEHNR and CDR2 FQNEAQ (reference sequence). Trimming pared 5 bases from V and 1 base from J, leaving 15 bases between. This CDR3 reads CASSHLGDISYEQYF. The CDR3 DNA is TGTGCCAGCAGCCACCTTGGGGACATATCCTACGAGCAGTACTTC.

V is TRBV18 and J is TRBJ2-5; D may be TRBD1 (5 bases). Germline CDR1 KGHSH, CDR2 LQKENI. Trimming took off 2 bases at V and 2 bases at J, with 9 bases between the two ends. The CDR3 spans 14 residues. CDR3 region: CASSPGNRQETQYF. The CDR3 DNA reads as TGTGCCAGCTCACCAGGGAACAGGCAAGAGACCCAGTACTTC. Complete variable domain (other parts from reference TRBV18 and TRBJ2-5): NAGVMQNPRHLVRRRGQEARLRCSPMKGHSHVYWYRQLPEEGLKFMVYLQKENIIDESGMPKERFSAEFPKEGPSILRIQQVVRGDSAAYFCASSPGNRQETQYFGPGTRLLVL.

This clone was seen a handful of times. The chain recombines TRBV7-2 with TRBJ1-5, with 7 bases identical to TRBD1. The CDR3 is 15 residues long. V was pared by 6 bases and J by 7 bases, with 12 bases of the junction left unmatched. Germline CDR1 is SGHTA and CDR2 is FQGNSA. CDR3 loop: CASREQGRAGQPQHF. The CDR3 nucleotides read TGTGCCAGCAGGGAACAGGGGAGAGCAGGGCAGCCCCAGCATTTT.

The rearrangement uses TRBV7-9 and TRBJ1-1; D possibly corresponds to TRBD1 (5 bases). Trimming pared 6 bases from V and 1 base from J, leaving 6 bases between. In germline, CDR1 is SEHNR, CDR2 FQNEAQ (reference sequence). The CDR3 is 12 residues long. The CDR3 sequence: CASSGGNTEAFF. CDR3 DNA sequence: TGTGCCAGCAGTGGGGGGAACACTGAAGCTTTCTTT.

V gene TRBV7-2 combines with J gene TRBJ1-3; TRBD1 might be the D (5 bases). This CDR3 is built from 17 residues. V was clipped by 0 bases and J by 4 bases, with 16 bases between them. Germline V gene lookup returns CDR1 SGHTA and CDR2 FQGNSA. In DNA form, the CDR3 reads TGTGCCAGCAGCTTAGCGGGTGGAGGGGCGAGAGGAAACACCATATATTTT. This encodes CASSLAGGGARGNTIYF.